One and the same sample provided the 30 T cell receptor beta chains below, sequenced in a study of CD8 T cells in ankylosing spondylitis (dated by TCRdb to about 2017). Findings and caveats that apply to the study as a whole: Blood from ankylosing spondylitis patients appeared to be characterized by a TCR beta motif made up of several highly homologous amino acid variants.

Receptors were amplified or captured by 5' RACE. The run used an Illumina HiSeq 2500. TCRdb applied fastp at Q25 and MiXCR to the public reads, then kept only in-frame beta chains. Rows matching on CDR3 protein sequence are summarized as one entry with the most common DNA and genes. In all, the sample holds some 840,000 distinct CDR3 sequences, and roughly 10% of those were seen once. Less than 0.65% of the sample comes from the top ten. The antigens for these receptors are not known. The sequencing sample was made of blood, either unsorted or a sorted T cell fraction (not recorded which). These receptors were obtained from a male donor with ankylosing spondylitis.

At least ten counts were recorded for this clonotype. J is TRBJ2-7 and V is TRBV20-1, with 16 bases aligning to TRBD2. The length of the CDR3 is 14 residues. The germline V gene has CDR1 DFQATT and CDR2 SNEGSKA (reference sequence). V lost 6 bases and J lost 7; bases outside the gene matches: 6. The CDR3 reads CSAAPGLAGGEQYF. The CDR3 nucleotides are TGCAGTGCGGCCCCGGGACTAGCGGGAGGGGAGCAGTACTTC.

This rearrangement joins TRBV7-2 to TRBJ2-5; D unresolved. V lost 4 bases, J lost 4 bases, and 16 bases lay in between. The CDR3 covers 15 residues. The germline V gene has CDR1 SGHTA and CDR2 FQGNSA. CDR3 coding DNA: TGTGCCAGCAGCTCCGCAGTTGGGGTTGGAGAGACCCAGTACTTC. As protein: CASSSAVGVGETQYF.

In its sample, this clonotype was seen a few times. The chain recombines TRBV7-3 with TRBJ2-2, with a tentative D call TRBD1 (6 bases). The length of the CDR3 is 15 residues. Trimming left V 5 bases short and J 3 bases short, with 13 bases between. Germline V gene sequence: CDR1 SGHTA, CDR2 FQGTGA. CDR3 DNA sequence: TGTGCCAGCAGCCCACAGGGCCTACACACCGGGGAGCTGTTTTTT. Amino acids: CASSPQGLHTGELFF.

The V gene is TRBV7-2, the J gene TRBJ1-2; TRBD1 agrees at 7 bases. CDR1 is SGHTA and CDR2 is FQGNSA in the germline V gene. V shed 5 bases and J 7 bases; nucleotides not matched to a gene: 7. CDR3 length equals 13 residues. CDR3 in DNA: TGTGCCAGCAGCCCAACAGGGGACCCTGGCTACACCTTC. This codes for CASSPTGDPGYTF.

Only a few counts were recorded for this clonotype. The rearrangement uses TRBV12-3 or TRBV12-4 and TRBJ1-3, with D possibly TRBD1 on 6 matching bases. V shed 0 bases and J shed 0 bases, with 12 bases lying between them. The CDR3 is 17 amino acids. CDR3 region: CASSLAETGPSGNTIYF. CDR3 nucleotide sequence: TGTGCCAGCAGTTTAGCGGAAACAGGGCCCTCTGGAAACACCATATATTTT.

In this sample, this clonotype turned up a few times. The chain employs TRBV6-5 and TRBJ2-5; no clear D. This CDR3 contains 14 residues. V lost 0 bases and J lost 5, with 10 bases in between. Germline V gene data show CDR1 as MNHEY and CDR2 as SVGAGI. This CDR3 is CASSYSIWGETQYF. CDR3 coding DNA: TGTGCCAGCAGTTACTCGATTTGGGGTGAGACCCAGTACTTC.

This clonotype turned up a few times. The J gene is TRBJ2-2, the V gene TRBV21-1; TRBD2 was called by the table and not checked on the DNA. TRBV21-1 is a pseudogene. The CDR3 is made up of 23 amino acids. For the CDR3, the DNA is TGTGCCAGCAGCAAAAGTCGGGGGCCGGGATTTCTCTTTGTGACTAGCGCCCCCGGGGAGCTGTTTTTT. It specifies CASSKSRGPGFLFVTSAPGELFF.

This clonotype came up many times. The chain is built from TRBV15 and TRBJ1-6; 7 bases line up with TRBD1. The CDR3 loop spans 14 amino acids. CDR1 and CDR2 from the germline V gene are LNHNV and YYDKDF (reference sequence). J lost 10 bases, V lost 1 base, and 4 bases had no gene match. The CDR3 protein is CATSRVTGRSPLHF. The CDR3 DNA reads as TGTGCCACCAGCAGAGTGACAGGGCGGTCACCCCTCCACTTT. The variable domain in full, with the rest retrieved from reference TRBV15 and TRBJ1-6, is DAMVIQNPRYQVTQFGKPVTLSCSQTLNHNVMYWYQQKSSQAPKLLFHYYDKDFNNEADTPDNFQSRRPNTSFCFLDIRSPGLGDTAMYLCATSRVTGRSPLHFGNGTRLTVT.

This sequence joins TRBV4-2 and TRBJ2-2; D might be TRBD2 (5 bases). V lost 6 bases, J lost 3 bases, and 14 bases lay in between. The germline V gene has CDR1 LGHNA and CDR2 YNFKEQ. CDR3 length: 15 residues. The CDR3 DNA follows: TGTGCCAGCAGTCCCGTGGGAGAGGACACCGGGGAGCTGTTTTTT. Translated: CASSPVGEDTGELFF.

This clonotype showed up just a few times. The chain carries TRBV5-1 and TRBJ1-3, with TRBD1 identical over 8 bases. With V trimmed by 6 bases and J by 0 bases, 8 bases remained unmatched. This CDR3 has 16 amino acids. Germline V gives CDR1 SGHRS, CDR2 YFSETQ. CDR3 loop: CASTRTGFGSGNTIYF. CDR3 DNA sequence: TGCGCCAGCACCAGGACAGGGTTCGGCTCTGGAAACACCATATATTTT.

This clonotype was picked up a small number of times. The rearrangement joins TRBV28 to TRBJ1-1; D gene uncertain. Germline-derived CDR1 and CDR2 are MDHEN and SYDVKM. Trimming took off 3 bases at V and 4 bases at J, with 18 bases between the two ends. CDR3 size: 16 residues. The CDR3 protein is CASSLGLLVSGTEAFF. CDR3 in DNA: TGTGCCAGCAGTTTGGGCCTCCTCGTCTCAGGCACTGAAGCTTTCTTT. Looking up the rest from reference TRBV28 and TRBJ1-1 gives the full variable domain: DVKVTQSSRYLVKRTGEKVFLECVQDMDHENMFWYRQDPGLGLRLIYFSYDVKMKEKGDIPEGYSVSREKKERFSLILESASTNQTSMYLCASSLGLLVSGTEAFFGQGTRLTVV.

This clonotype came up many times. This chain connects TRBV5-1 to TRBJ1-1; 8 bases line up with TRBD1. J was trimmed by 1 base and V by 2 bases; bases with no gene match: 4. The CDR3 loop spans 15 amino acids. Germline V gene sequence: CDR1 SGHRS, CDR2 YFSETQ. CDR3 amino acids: CASSFSQGANTEAFF. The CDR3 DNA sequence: TGCGCCAGCAGCTTCTCTCAGGGGGCGAACACTGAAGCTTTCTTT.

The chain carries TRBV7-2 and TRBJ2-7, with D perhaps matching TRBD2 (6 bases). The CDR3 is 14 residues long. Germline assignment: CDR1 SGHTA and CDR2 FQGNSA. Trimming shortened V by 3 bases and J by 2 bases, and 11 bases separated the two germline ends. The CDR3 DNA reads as TGTGCCAGCAGCTTCGGGGAGGTCGCCTACGAGCAGTACTTC. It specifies CASSFGEVAYEQYF.

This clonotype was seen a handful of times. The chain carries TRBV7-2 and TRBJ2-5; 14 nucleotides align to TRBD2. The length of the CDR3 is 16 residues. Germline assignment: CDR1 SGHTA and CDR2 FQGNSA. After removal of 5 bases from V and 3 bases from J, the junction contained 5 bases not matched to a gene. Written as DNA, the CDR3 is TGTGCCAGCAGCCAACAGGGACTAGCGGGGGAAGAGACCCAGTACTTC. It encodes CASSQQGLAGEETQYF.

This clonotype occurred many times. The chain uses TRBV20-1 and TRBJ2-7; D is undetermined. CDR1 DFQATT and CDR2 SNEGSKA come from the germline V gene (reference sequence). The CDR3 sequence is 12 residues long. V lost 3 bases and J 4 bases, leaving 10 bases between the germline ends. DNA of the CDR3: TGCAGTGCTAGTACTATACCTTACGAGCAGTACTTC. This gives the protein CSASTIPYEQYF.

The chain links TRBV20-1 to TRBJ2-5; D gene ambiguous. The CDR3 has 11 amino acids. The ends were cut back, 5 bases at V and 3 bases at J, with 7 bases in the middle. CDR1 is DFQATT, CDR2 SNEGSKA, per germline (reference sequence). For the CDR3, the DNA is TGCAGTGCTTGGATAAAAGAGACCCAGTACTTC. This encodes CSAWIKETQYF.

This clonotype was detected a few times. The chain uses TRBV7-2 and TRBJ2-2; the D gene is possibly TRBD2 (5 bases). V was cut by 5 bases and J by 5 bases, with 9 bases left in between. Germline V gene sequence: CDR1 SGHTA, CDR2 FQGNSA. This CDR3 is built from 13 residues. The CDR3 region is CASSSRRTGELFF. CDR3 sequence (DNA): TGTGCCAGCAGCAGTAGGAGGACCGGGGAGCTGTTTTTT.

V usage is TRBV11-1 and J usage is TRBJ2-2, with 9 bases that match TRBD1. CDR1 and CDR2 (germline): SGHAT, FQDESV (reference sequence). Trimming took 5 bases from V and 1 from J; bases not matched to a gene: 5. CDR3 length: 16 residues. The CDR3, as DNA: TGTGCCAGCAGCCCCGCGGACAGGGGGAACACCGGGGAGCTGTTTTTT. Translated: CASSPADRGNTGELFF.

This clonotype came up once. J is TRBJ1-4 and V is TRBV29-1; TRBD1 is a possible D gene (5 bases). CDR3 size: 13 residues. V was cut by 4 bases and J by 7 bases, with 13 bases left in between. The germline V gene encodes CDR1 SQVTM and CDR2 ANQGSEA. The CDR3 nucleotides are TGCAGCGTTGTGAGGGGATCGGGTGAAAAACTGTTTTTT. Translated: CSVVRGSGEKLFF.

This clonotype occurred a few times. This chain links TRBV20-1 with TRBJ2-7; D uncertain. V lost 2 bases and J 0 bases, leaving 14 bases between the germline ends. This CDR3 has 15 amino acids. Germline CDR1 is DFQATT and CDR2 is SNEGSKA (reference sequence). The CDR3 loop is CSARNTAVASYEQYF. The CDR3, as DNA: TGCAGTGCTAGAAATACGGCGGTGGCCTCCTACGAGCAGTACTTC.

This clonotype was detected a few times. CDR3 bases: TGTGCCAGCAGCCAGACTAGCGGGGGGCTAAGGCGAACGCAGTATTTT. Protein sequence: CASSQTSGGLRRTQYF. The rearrangement links TRBV7-2 to TRBJ2-3; 13 bases line up with TRBD2. CDR3 length equals 16 residues. Germline assignment: CDR1 SGHTA and CDR2 FQGNSA. Losses at the gene ends were 5 bases for V and 9 bases for J; bases not matched to a gene: 11.

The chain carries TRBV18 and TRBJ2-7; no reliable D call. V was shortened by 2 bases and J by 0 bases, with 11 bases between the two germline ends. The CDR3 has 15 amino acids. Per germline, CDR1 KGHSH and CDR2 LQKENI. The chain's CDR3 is CASSPVGVSSYEQYF. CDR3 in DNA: TGTGCCAGCTCACCAGTTGGGGTTAGCTCCTACGAGCAGTACTTC.

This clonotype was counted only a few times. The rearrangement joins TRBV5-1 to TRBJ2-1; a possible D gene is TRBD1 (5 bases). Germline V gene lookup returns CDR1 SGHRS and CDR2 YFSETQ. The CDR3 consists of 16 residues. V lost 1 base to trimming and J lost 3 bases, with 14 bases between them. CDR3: CASSLSSRADYNEQFF. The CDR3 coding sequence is TGCGCCAGCAGCTTGTCTTCCAGGGCCGACTACAATGAGCAGTTCTTC.

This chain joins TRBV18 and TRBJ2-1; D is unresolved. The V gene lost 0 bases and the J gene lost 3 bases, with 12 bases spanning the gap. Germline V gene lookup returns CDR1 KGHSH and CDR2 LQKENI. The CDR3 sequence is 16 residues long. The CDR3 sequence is CASSPPLSAYYNEQFF. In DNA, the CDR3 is TGTGCCAGCTCACCACCCCTCTCCGCTTACTACAATGAGCAGTTCTTC.

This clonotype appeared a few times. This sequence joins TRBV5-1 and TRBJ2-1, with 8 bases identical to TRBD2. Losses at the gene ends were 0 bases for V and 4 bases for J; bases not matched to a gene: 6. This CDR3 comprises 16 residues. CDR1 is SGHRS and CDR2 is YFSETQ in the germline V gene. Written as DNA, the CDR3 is TGCGCCAGCAGCTTGGACGTTCCGGGAGGGTACAATGAGCAGTTCTTC. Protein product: CASSLDVPGGYNEQFF. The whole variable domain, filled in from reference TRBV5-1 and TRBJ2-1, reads KAGVTQTPRYLIKTRGQQVTLSCSPISGHRSVSWYQQTPGQGLQFLFEYFSETQRNKGNFPGRFSGRQFSNSRSEMNVSTLELGDSALYLCASSLDVPGGYNEQFFGPGTRLTVL.

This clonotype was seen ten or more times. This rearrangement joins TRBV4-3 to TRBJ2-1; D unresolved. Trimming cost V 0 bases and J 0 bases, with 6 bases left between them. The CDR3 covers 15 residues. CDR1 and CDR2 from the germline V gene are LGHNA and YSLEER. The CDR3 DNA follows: TGCGCCAGCAGCCAAGAGCGGACCTCCTACAATGAGCAGTTCTTC. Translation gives CASSQERTSYNEQFF.

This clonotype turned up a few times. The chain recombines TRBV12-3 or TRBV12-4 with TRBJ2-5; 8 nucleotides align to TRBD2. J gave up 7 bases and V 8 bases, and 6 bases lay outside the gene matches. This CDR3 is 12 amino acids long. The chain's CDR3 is CASRGGRWTQYF. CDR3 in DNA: TGTGCCAGCCGGGGGGGGAGGTGGACCCAGTACTTC.

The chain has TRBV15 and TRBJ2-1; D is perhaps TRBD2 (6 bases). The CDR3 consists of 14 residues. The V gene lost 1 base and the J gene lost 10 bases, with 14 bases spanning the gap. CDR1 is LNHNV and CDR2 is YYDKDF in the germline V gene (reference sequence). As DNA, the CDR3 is TGTGCCACCAGCAGAGGTGTGACGGGGGAGGAGCAGTTCTTC. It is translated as CATSRGVTGEEQFF.

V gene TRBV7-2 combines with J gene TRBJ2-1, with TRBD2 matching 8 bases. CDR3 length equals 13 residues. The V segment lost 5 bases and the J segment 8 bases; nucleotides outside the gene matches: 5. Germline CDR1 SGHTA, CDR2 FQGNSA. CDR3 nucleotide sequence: TGTGCCAGCAGCAGACTAGCGCGGGATGAGCAGTTCTTC. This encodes CASSRLARDEQFF.

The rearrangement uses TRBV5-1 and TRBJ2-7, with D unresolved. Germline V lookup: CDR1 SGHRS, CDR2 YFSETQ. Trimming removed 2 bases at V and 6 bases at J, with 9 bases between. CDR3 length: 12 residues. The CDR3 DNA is TGCGCCAGCAGCTTCGGAGTGAGCGAGCAGTACTTC. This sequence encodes CASSFGVSEQYF.